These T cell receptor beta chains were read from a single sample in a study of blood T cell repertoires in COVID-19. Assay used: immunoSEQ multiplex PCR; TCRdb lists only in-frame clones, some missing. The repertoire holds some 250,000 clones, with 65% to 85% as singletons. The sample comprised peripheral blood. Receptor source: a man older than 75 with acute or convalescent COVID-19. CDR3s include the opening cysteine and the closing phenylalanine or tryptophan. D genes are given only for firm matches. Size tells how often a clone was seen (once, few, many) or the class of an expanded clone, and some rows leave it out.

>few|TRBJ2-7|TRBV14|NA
CASETGSGQYF
TGTGCCAGCGAAACAGGGTCGGGGCAGTACTTC
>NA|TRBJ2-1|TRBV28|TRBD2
CASSSETSGGPEQFF
TGTGCCAGCAGTTCTGAGACTAGCGGGGGGCCCGAGCAGTTCTTC
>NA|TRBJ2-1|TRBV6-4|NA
CASNVTPTRSNEQFF
TGTGCCAGCAACGTTACCCCTACCAGGTCCAATGAGCAGTTCTTC
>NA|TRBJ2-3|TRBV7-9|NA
CASSLASGWTDTQYF
TGTGCCAGCAGCTTAGCGTCAGGGTGGACAGATACGCAGTATTTT
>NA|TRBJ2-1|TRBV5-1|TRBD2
CASSLFSSGSSYNEQFF
TGCGCCAGCAGCTTGTTTTCTAGCGGGAGCTCCTACAATGAGCAGTTCTTC
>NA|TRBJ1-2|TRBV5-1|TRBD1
CASSTGAGTGRLDYGYTF
TGCGCCAGCAGCACCGGAGCCGGGACAGGGCGGTTGGACTATGGCTACACCTTC
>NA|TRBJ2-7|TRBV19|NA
CASSHTSSYEQYF
TGTGCCAGTAGCCACACTAGCTCCTACGAGCAGTACTTC
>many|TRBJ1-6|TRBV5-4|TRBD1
CASSLGGTGGGSPLHF
TGTGCCAGCAGCTTGGGGGGGACAGGGGGAGGTTCACCCCTCCACTTT
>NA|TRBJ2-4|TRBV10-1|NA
CASIPRGIAKNIQYF
TGCGCCAGCATACCCCGGGGGATAGCCAAAAACATTCAGTACTTC
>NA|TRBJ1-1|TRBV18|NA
CASSPGAAPLNVNTEAFF
TGTGCCAGCTCACCTGGGGCGGCCCCATTAAATGTGAACACTGAAGCTTTCTTT